Included here is one TCR beta chain sequence, with context. The data were taken from a study of control samples from healthy donors and cancer patients. The CDR3 is 15 residues long. From germline, CDR1 is SGHVS and CDR2 FQNEAQ. The trim removed 3 bases at V and 8 bases at J, leaving 8 bases unmatched. Using immunoSEQ multiplex PCR, the repertoire was profiled, and TCRdb retains in-frame clones only, with some absent. The sample consists of approximately 84,000 clones, 91% of them appearing once. The chain uses TRBV7-8 and TRBJ1-4; 8 positions match TRBD1. This sequence originates from a man aged 25-40 years in good health. Sequenced: blood. CDR3 nucleotide sequence: TGTGCCAGCAGCTTTAGGCGGACAGGGCCCGAAAAACTGTTTTTT. Amino acids: CASSFRRTGPEKLFF.